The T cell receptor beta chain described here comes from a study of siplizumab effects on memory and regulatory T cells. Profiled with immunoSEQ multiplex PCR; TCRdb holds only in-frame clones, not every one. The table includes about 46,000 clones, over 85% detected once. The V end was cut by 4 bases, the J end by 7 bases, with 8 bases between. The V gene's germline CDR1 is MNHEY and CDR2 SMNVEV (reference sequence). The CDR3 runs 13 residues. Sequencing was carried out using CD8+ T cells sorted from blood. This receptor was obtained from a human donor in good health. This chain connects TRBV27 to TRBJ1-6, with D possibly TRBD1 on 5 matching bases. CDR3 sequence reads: CASSSGPNSPLHF. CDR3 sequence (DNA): TGTGCCAGCAGTTCGGGACCGAATTCACCCCTCCACTTT.